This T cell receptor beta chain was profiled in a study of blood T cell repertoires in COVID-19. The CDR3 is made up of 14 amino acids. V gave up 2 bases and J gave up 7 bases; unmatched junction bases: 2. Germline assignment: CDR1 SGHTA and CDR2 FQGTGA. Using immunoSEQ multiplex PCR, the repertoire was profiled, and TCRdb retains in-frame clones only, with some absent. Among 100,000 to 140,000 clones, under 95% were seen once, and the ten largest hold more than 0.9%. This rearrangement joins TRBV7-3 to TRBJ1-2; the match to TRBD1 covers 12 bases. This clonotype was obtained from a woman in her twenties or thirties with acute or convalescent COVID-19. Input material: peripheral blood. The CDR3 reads CASSLGTGGLGYTF. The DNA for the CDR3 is TGTGCCAGCAGCTTAGGGACAGGGGGCCTTGGCTACACCTTC.